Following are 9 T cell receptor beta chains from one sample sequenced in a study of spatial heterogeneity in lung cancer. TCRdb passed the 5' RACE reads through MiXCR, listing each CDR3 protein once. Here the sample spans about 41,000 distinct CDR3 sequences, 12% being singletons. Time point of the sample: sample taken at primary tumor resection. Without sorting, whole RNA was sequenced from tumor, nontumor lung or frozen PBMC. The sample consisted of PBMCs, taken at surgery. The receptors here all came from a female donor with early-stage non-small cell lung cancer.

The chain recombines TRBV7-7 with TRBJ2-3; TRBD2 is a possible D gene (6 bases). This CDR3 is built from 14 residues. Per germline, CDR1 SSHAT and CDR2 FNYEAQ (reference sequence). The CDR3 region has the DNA TGTACTAGCAGCTTAGGTGGGACTTCAGATACGCAGTATTTT. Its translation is CTSSLGGTSDTQYF.

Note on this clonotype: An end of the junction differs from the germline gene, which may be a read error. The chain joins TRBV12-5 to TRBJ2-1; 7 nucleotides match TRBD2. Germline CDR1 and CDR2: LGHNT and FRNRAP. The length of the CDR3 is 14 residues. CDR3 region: CASGFGGKENEQFF. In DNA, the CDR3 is TGTGCTAGTGGTTTCGGGGGGAAGGAGAATGAGCAGTTCTTT. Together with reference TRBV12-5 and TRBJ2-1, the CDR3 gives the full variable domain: DARVTQTPRHKVTEMGQEVTMRCQPILGHNTVFWYRQTMMQGLELLAYFRNRAPLDDSGMPKDRFSAEMPDATLATLKIQPSEPRDSAVYFCASGFGGKENEQFFGPGTRLTVL.

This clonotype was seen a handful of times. CDR3 nucleotide sequence: TGTGCTAGTGGTTTGACATCACAGGGGGCAGATACGCAGTATTTT. This translates into CASGLTSQGADTQYF. The V call is TRBV12-5, the J call TRBJ2-3; 8 bases line up with TRBD1. The CDR3 runs to 15 residues. With 2 bases clipped from V and 4 bases from J, the junction kept 5 bases outside the gene matches. Germline CDR1 is LGHNT and CDR2 is FRNRAP.

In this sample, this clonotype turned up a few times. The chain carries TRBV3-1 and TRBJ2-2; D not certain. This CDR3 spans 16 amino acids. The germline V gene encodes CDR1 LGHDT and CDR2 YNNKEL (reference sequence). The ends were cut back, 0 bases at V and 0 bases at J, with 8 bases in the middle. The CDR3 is CASSQDRMANTGELFF. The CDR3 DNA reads TGTGCCAGCAGCCAAGATAGGATGGCGAACACCGGGGAGCTGTTTTTT. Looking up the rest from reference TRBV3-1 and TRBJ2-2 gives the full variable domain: DTAVSQTPKYLVTQMGNDKSIKCEQNLGHDTMYWYKQDSKKFLKIMFSYNNKELIINETVPNRFSPKSPDKAHLNLHINSLELGDSAVYFCASSQDRMANTGELFFGEGSRLTVL.

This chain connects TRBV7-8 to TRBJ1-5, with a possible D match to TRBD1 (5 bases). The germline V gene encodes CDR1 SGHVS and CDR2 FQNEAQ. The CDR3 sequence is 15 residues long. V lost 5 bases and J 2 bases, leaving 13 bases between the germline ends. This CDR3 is CASSPVGGGNQPQHF. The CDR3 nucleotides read TGTGCCAGCAGCCCGGTGGGGGGGGGCAATCAGCCCCAGCATTTT.

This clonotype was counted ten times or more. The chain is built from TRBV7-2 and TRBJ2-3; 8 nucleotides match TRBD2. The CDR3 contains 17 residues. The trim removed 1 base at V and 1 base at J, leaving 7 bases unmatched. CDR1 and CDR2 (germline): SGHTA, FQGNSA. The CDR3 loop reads CASSLVGGGRGTDTQYF. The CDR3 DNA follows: TGTGCCAGCAGCTTAGTCGGGGGGGGGCGAGGCACAGATACGCAGTATTTT.

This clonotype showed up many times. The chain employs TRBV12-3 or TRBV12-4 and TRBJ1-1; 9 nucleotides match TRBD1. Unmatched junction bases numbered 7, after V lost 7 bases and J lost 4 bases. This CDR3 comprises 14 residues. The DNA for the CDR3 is TGTGCCAGCAAGAGGACAGGGGTGGGCACTGAAGCTTTCTTT. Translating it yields CASKRTGVGTEAFF.

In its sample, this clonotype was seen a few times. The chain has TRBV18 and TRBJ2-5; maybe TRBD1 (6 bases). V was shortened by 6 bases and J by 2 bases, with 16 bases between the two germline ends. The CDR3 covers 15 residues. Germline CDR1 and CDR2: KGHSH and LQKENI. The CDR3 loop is CASSTRQELQETQYF. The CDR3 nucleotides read TGTGCCAGCTCGACACGACAGGAACTTCAAGAGACCCAGTACTTC.

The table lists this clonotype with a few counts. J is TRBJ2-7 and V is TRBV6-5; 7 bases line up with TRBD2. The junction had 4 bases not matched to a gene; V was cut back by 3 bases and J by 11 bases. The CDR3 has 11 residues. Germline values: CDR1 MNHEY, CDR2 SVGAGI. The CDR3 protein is CASSYLGREYF. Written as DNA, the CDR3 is TGTGCCAGCAGTTATTTGGGGAGGGAGTACTTC.